This T cell receptor beta chain comes out of a study of blood T cell repertoires in COVID-19. Across the whole study: COVID-19 samples from acute and convalescent phases originated in the United States, Italy and Spain. The cDNA or gDNA used as material had been derived from T cells, B-cell-depleted T cells, or PBMCs.

J lost 3 bases, V lost 4 bases, and 5 bases had no gene match. Germline V gene sequence: CDR1 SGHDN, CDR2 FVKESK. This CDR3 is 15 amino acids long. Per the study methods: Using reference gene primer amplification, nucleated cell counts were estimated. Sequenced by immunoSEQ multiplex PCR; TCRdb stores in-frame clones only, minus some. That table furnishes V, J and clone size, whereas the DNA furnished D and trimming. The table lists tens of thousands of clones, around 88% of them singletons, with roughly 40% in the top ten. The receptor was derived from a man older than 75 with active or convalescent COVID-19. The sample was peripheral blood. The V and J genes are TRBV14 and TRBJ2-7; 11 positions match TRBD1. This chain's CDR3 is CASSRAGTGGYEQYF. As DNA, the CDR3 is TGTGCCAGCAGCCGAGCCGGGACAGGGGGCTACGAGCAGTACTTC.